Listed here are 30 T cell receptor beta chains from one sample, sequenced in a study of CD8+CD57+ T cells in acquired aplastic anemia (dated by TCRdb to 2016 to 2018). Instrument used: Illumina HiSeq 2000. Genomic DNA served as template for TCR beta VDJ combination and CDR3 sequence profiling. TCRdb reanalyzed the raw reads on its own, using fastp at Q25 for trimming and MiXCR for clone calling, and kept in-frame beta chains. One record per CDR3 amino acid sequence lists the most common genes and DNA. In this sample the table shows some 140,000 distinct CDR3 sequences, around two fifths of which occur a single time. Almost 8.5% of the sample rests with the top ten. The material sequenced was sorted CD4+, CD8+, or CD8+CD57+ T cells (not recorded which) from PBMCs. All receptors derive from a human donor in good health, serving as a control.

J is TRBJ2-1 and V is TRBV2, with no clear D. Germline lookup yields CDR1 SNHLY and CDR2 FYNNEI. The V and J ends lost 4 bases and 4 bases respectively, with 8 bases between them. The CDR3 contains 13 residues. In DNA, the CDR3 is TGTGCCAGCAGTGCTGCCTGGTACAATGAGCAGTTCTTC. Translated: CASSAAWYNEQFF.

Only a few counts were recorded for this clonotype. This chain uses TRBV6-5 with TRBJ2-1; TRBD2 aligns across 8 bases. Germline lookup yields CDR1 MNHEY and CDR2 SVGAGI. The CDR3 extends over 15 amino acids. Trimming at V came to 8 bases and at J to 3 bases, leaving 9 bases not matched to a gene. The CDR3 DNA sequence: TGTGCCAGCGGTTGGTACGGGAGGGGCTACAATGAGCAGTTCTTC. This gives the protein CASGWYGRGYNEQFF.

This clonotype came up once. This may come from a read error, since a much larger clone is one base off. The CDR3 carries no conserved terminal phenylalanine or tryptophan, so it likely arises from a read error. CDR3 in amino acids: CASSSWGVNTEAFS. Here the CDR3 DNA reads TGTGCCAGCAGTTCCTGGGGGGTGAACACTGAAGCTTTCTCT. The chain links TRBV12-3 or TRBV12-4 to TRBJ1-1; TRBD1 might be the D (5 bases). The CDR3 loop spans 14 amino acids. V lost 4 bases, J lost 0 bases, and 9 bases lay in between.

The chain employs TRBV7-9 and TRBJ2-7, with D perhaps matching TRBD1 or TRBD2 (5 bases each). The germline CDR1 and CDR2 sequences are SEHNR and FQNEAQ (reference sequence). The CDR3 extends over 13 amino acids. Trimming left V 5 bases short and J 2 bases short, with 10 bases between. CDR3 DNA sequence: TGTGCCAGCAGCCCGAGGGGCACCTACGAGCAGTACTTC. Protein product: CASSPRGTYEQYF. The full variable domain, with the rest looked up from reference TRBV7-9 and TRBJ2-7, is DTGVSQNPRHKITKRGQNVTFRCDPISEHNRLYWYRQTLGQGPEFLTYFQNEAQLEKSRLLSDRFSAERPKGSFSTLEIQRTEQGDSAMYLCASSPRGTYEQYFGPGTRLTVT.

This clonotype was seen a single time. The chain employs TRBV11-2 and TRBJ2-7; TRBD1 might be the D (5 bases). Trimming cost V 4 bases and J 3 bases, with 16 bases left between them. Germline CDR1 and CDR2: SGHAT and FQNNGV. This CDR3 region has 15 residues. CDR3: CASSSPQGRYYEQYF. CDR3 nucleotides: TGTGCCAGCAGCTCCCCGCAGGGCAGGTACTACGAGCAGTACTTC.

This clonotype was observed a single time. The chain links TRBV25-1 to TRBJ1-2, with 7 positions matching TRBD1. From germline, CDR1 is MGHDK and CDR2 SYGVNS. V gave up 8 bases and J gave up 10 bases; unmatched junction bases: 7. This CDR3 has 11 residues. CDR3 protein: CASGNRGDYTF. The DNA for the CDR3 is TGTGCCAGCGGGAACAGGGGTGACTACACCTTC.

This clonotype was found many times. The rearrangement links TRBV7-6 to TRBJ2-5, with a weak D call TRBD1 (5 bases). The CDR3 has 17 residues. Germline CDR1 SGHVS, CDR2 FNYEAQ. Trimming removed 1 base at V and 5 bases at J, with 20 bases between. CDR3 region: CASSLESGTRAGETQYF. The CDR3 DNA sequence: TGTGCCAGCAGCTTAGAATCGGGCACCAGGGCTGGGGAGACCCAGTACTTC.

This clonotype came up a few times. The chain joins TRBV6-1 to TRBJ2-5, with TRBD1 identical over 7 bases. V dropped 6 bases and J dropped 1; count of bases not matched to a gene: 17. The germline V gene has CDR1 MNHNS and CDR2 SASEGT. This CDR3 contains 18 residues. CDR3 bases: TGTGCCAGCAGCCGAAGAGTAGGGGGCGCTATTAGCCAAGAGACCCAGTACTTC. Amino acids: CASSRRVGGAISQETQYF.

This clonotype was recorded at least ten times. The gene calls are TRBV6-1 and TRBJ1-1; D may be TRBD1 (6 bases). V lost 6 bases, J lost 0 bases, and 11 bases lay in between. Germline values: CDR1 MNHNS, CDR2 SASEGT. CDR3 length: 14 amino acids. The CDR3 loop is CASSHRAMNTEAFF. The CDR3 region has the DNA TGTGCCAGCAGCCACAGGGCCATGAACACTGAAGCTTTCTTT.

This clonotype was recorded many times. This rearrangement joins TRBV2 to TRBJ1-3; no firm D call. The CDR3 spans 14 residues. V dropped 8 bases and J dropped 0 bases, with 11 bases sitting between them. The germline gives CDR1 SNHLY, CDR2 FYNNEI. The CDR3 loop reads CASCATGSGNTIYF. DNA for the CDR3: TGTGCCAGCTGTGCTACCGGCTCTGGAAACACCATATATTTT.

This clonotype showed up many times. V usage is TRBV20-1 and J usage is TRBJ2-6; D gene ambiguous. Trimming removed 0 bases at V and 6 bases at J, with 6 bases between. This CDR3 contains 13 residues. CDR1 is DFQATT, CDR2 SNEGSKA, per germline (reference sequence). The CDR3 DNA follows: TGCAGTGCTAGAGACGTTCAGGCCAACGTCCTGACTTTC. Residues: CSARDVQANVLTF.

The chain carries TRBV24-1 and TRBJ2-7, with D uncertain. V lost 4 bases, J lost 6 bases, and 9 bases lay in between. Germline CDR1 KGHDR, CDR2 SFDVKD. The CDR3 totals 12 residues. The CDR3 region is CATSDLRGEQYF. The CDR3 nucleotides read TGTGCCACCAGTGACCTGCGTGGCGAGCAGTACTTC.

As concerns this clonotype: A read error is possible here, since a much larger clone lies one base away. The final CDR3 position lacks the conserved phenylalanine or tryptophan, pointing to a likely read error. The CDR3 region has the DNA TGCAGTGCTACGCTAGGGTCGGGAGAGACCCAGTACCTC. This sequence encodes CSATLGSGETQYL. The rearrangement joins TRBV20-1 to TRBJ2-5; D unclear. The CDR3 is made up of 13 amino acids. V lost 4 bases and J 4 bases, leaving 13 bases between the germline ends. Germline values: CDR1 DFQATT, CDR2 SNEGSKA (reference sequence).

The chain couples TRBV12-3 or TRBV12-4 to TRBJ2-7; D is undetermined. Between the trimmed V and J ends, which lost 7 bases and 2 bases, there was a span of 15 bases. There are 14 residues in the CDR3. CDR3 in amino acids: CASTGSGSPYEQYF. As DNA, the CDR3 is TGTGCCAGCACCGGTTCCGGGTCACCCTACGAGCAGTACTTC.

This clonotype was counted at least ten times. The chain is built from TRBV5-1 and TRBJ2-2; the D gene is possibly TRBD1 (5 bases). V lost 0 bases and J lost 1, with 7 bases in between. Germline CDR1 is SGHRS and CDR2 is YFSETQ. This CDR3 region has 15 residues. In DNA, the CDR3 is TGCGCCAGCAGCTTGGCCGGACAGAACACCGGGGAGCTGTTTTTT. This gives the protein CASSLAGQNTGELFF.

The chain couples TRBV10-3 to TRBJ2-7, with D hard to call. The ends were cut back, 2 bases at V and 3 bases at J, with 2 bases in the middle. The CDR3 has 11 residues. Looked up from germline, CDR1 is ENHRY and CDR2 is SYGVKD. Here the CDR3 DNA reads TGTGCCATCAGTGAGGGCTACGAGCAGTACTTC. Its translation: CAISEGYEQYF.

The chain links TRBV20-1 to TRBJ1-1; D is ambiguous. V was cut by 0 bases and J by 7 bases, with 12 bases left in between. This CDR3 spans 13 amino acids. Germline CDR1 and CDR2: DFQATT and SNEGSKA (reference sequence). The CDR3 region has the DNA TGCAGTGCTAGAGAACAATTTGAGGTTGAAGCTTTCTTT. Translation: CSAREQFEVEAFF.

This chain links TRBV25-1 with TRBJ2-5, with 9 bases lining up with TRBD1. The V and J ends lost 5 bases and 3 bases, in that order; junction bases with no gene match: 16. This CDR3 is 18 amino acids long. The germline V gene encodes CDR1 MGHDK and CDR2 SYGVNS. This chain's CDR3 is CASSRSPGQGQVKETQYF. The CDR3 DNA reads TGTGCCAGCAGTAGGTCCCCGGGACAGGGACAGGTGAAAGAGACCCAGTACTTC.

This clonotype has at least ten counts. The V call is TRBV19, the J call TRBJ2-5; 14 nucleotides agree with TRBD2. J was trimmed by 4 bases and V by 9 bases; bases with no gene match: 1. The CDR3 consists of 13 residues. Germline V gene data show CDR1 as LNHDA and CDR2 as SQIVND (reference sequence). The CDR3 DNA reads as TGTGCCAGCGGGACTAGCGGGAGAGAGACCCAGTACTTC. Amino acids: CASGTSGRETQYF.

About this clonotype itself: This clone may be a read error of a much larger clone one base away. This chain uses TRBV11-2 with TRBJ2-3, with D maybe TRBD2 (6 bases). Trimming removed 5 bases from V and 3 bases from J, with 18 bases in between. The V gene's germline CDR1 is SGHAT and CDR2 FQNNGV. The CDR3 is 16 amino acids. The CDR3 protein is CASSAHGGTGTDTQYF. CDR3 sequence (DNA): TGTGCCAGCAGCGCCCACGGGGGAACGGGTACAGATACGCAGTATTTT.

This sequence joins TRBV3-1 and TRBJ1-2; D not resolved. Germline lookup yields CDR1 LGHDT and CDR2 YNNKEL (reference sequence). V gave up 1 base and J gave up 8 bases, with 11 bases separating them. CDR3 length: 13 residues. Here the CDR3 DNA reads TGTGCCAGCAGCCAAGCGCCGCCGCGAGGCTACACCTTC. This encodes CASSQAPPRGYTF.

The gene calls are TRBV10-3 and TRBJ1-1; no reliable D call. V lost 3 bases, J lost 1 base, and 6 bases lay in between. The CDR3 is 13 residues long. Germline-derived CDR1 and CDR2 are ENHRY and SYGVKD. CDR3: CAISETGNTEAFF. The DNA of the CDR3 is TGTGCCATCAGTGAAACGGGGAACACTGAAGCTTTCTTT.

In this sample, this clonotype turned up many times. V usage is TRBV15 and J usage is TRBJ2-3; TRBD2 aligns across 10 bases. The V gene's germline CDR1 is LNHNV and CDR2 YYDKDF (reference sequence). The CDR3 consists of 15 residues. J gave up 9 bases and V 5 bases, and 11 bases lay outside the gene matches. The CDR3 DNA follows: TGTGCCACCAGCGTAACTAGCGGGGTCGGGCCGACGCAGTATTTT. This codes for CATSVTSGVGPTQYF. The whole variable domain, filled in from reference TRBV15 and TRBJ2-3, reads DAMVIQNPRYQVTQFGKPVTLSCSQTLNHNVMYWYQQKSSQAPKLLFHYYDKDFNNEADTPDNFQSRRPNTSFCFLDIRSPGLGDTAMYLCATSVTSGVGPTQYFGPGTRLTVL.

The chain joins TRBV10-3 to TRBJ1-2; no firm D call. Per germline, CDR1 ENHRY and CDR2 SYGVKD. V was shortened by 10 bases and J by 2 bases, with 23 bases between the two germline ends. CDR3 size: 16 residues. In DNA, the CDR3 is TGTGCCACCCTAACCCGGACGGGCCTCAGGAACTATGGCTACACCTTC. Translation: CATLTRTGLRNYGYTF.

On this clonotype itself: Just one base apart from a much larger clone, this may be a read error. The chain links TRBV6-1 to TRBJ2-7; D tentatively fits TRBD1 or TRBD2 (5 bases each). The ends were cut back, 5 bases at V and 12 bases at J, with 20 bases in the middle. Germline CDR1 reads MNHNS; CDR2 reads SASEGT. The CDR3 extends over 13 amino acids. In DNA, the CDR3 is TGTGCCAGCAGTCAAGTTACTGGGACGGCGGTGTACTTC. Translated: CASSQVTGTAVYF.

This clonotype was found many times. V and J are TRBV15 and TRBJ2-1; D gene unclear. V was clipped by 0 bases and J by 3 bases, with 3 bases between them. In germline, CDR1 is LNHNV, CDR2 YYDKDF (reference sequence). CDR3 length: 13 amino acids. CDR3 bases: TGTGCCACCAGCAGAGACGGCTACAATGAGCAGTTCTTC. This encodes CATSRDGYNEQFF.

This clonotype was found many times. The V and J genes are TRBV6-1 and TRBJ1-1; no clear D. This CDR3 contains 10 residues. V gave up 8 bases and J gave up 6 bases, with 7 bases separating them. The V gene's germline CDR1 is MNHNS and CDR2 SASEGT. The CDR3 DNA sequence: TGTGCCAGCTTTACGCCTGAAGCTTTCTTT. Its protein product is CASFTPEAFF.

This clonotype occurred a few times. CDR3 DNA: TGTGCCAGCTCACCACAGCGGGGGGCGAACACCGGGGAGCTGTTTTTT. Its translation: CASSPQRGANTGELFF. The chain is built from TRBV18 and TRBJ2-2; 9 bases match TRBD2. The germline CDR1 and CDR2 sequences are KGHSH and LQKENI. The CDR3 spans 16 residues. Losses at the gene ends were 1 base for V and 0 bases for J; bases not matched to a gene: 0.

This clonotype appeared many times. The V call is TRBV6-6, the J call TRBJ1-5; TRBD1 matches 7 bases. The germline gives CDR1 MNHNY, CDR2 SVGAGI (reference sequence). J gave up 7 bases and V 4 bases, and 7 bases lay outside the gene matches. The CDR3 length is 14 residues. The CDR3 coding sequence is TGTGCCAGCAGTTGGGACAGACGCGGACAGCCCCAGCATTTT. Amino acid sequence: CASSWDRRGQPQHF.

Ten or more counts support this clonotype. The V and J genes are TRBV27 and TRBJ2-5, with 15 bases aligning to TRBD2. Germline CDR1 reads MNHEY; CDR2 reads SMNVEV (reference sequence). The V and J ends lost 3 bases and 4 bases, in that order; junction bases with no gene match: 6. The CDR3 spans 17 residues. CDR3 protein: CASSFWTSGRAPETQYF. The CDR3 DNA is TGTGCCAGCAGTTTCTGGACTAGCGGGAGGGCCCCAGAGACCCAGTACTTC.